What follows are 11 T cell receptor beta chains derived from one specimen sequenced in a study of shared clonotypes between healthy human individuals. Profiled with immunoSEQ multiplex PCR; TCRdb holds only in-frame clones, not every one. The sample lists around 750,000 clones, approximately 79% occurring once. The sample was memory CD4+ T cells sorted from blood. The subset is: CD45RA-negative fraction. The receptors shown here come from a woman in her thirties in good health.

This clone was detected many times. CDR3 DNA sequence: TGTGCCAGCAGCTTGTCTCGGCAGGGGGCGGGTGAGCAGTACTTC. Translated, it gives CASSLSRQGAGEQYF. The chain has TRBV5-4 and TRBJ2-7; 8 bases are shared with TRBD1. Trimming at V came to 1 base and at J to 7 bases, leaving 10 bases not matched to a gene. CDR3 length: 15 amino acids. Germline CDR1 is SGHNT and CDR2 is YYREEE (reference sequence).

The chain joins TRBV25-1 to TRBJ2-7, with D unresolved. Trimming cost V 7 bases and J 3 bases, with 7 bases left between them. Germline V gives CDR1 MGHDK, CDR2 SYGVNS. This CDR3 has 11 amino acids. The CDR3 sequence: CASIVVYEQYF. CDR3 coding DNA: TGTGCCAGCATAGTGGTCTACGAGCAGTACTTC.

This clone showed up just a few times. The gene calls are TRBV18 and TRBJ1-1, with D perhaps TRBD1 (5 bases). V was shortened by 4 bases and J by 11 bases, with 17 bases between the two germline ends. This CDR3 has 13 amino acids. Germline CDR1 KGHSH, CDR2 LQKENI. The CDR3 loop is CASSHRQQPNAFF. CDR3 DNA: TGTGCCAGCTCACATCGACAGCAACCGAACGCTTTCTTT.

This rearrangement joins TRBV18 to TRBJ1-2, with TRBD1 matching over 9 bases. In germline, CDR1 is KGHSH, CDR2 LQKENI. The junction had 13 bases not matched to a gene; V was cut back by 3 bases and J by 8 bases. This CDR3 region has 16 residues. CDR3 nucleotides: TGTGCCAGCTCACCTCGCCAGGACAGGGGAGGTTCGGGCTACACCTTC. It is translated as CASSPRQDRGGSGYTF.

This sequence joins TRBV2 and TRBJ2-1; 8 bases line up with TRBD2. CDR3 length: 15 amino acids. Germline loops: CDR1 SNHLY, CDR2 FYNNEI. With 4 bases clipped from V and 4 bases from J, the junction kept 6 bases outside the gene matches. CDR3 coding DNA: TGTGCCAGCAGTGTAGGAGCGGGAGCTTACAATGAGCAGTTCTTC. It yields the protein CASSVGAGAYNEQFF.

CDR3 nucleotide sequence: TGTGCCAGTAGTAAGGGGGGAGGTCACACAGATACGCAGTATTTT. Translation: CASSKGGGHTDTQYF. This chain joins TRBV19 and TRBJ2-3, with D possibly being TRBD1 or TRBD2 (6 bases each). Per germline, CDR1 LNHDA and CDR2 SQIVND (reference sequence). Trimming cost V 4 bases and J 2 bases, with 13 bases left between them. The CDR3 runs 15 residues. The full variable domain, in which reference TRBV19 and TRBJ2-3 provide the parts outside the CDR3, is DGGITQSPKYLFRKEGQNVTLSCEQNLNHDAMYWYRQDPGQGLRLIYYSQIVNDFQKGDIAEGYSVSREKKESFPLTVTSAQKNPTAFYLCASSKGGGHTDTQYFGPGTRLTVL.

This chain connects TRBV5-4 to TRBJ2-7, with 8 nucleotides matching TRBD2. V lost 0 bases, J lost 4 bases, and 3 bases stayed unmatched. Germline values: CDR1 SGHNT, CDR2 YYREEE (reference sequence). The CDR3 has 14 amino acids. The CDR3 sequence: CASSLGAGGYEQYF. CDR3 DNA sequence: TGTGCCAGCAGCTTGGGTGCGGGAGGTTACGAGCAGTACTTC.

The chain is built from TRBV7-9 and TRBJ1-1; the match to TRBD1 covers 7 bases. V shed 5 bases and J 4 bases; nucleotides not matched to a gene: 7. CDR1 is SEHNR and CDR2 is FQNEAQ in the germline V gene (reference sequence). The CDR3 is made up of 14 amino acids. CDR3: CASSIRQGGTEAFF. DNA for the CDR3: TGTGCCAGCAGCATTAGACAGGGAGGCACTGAAGCTTTCTTT.

The V and J genes are TRBV5-1 and TRBJ2-3; D not certain. The CDR3 is made up of 16 amino acids. The V end lost 0 bases, the J end lost 0 bases, and 11 bases lay between the germline ends. Germline CDR1 is SGHRS and CDR2 is YFSETQ. The CDR3 sequence: CASSLAAVTSTDTQYF. The CDR3 DNA follows: TGCGCCAGCAGCTTGGCCGCGGTCACTAGCACAGATACGCAGTATTTT.

This clone was seen repeatedly, ten times or more. Other DNA sequences in this specimen translate into the identical CDR3. The chain has TRBV14 and TRBJ1-1, with D possibly being TRBD1 (6 bases). Germline values: CDR1 SGHDN, CDR2 FVKESK. Trimming removed 1 base at V and 2 bases at J, with 11 bases between. The CDR3 runs to 15 residues. The chain's CDR3 is CASSQVAGANTEAFF. The CDR3 nucleotides read TGTGCCAGCAGCCAAGTGGCAGGGGCTAACACTGAAGCTTTCTTT.

In its sample, this clone was seen once. The chain recombines TRBV27 with TRBJ2-7; 7 bases line up with TRBD2. The CDR3 extends over 15 amino acids. V gave up 4 bases and J gave up 5 bases; unmatched junction bases: 11. Germline V gives CDR1 MNHEY, CDR2 SMNVEV (reference sequence). The CDR3: CASSSAPSGNHEQYF. Written as DNA, the CDR3 is TGTGCCAGCAGTTCCGCGCCCAGCGGGAATCACGAGCAGTACTTC.